Shown below are 4 T cell receptor beta chains from a single sample sequenced in a study of T cell repertoires in cytomegalovirus infection. These TCRs are of unknown antigen specificity. A single record per CDR3 protein comes from TCRdb applying MiXCR to the reads. The sample lists roughly 920,000 distinct CDR3 sequences; more than 25% were seen once. The sample here was cultured CD8+ T cells from PBMCs, taken from culture after CMV antigen stimulation. Receptor source: a human donor in good health (CMV status not recorded). Some clones in this sample may be carry-over from other donors' samples.

V usage is TRBV9 and J usage is TRBJ2-3, with unresolved D. V lost 0 bases and J 2 bases, leaving 7 bases between the germline ends. The CDR3 consists of 14 residues. Germline assignment: CDR1 SGDLS and CDR2 YYNGEE. In nucleotides, the CDR3 is TGTGCCAGCAGCGTAGACGTAACCACAGATACGCAGTATTTT. This sequence encodes CASSVDVTTDTQYF.

The chain uses TRBV10-2 and TRBJ1-5; D remains ambiguous. The germline gives CDR1 WSHSY, CDR2 SAAADI. The CDR3 loop spans 14 amino acids. V dropped 6 bases and J dropped 0 bases, with 9 bases sitting between them. CDR3 sequence: CASSAEYSNQPQHF. Here the CDR3 DNA reads TGCGCCAGCAGCGCAGAGTATAGCAATCAGCCCCAGCATTTT.

This clonotype has a count of ten or more. This chain links TRBV6-1 with TRBJ2-7; 12 bases line up with TRBD1. CDR1 and CDR2 (germline): MNHNS, SASEGT. This CDR3 comprises 15 residues. With 4 bases clipped from V and 4 bases from J, the junction kept 5 bases outside the gene matches. The CDR3: CASSGDRGHRYEQYF. The CDR3 DNA is TGTGCCAGCAGTGGGGACAGGGGGCATCGGTACGAGCAGTACTTC.

This clonotype was seen more than once but under ten times. The genes are TRBV7-8 and TRBJ1-4; no firm D call. V gave up 7 bases and J gave up 0 bases, with 24 bases separating them. CDR1 is SGHVS, CDR2 FQNEAQ, per germline. The CDR3 is 19 residues long. The CDR3 reads CASTKRAASPRATNEKLFF. CDR3 nucleotides: TGTGCCAGCACCAAACGGGCCGCCAGTCCTCGGGCAACTAATGAAAAACTGTTTTTT.